The rows below give T cell receptor beta chains drawn from one sample of a study of blood T cell repertoires in COVID-19. This table comes from immunoSEQ multiplex PCR, and its TCRdb copy is limited to in-frame clones, with some not included. The sample includes 55,000 to 70,000 clones, about four fifths of them seen just once. Sequencing was done on a sample of peripheral blood. The receptors originated from a human donor in a cohort sampled during active COVID-19. CDR3s include the opening cysteine and the closing phenylalanine or tryptophan. Each record gives: D gene, clone size, J gene, V gene, CDR3 DNA, CDR3 protein. D genes are given only for firm matches. Rows may omit the clone size; those that give it use once, few, many or a size class.

.,.,TRBJ2-7,TRBV7-2,TGTGCCAGCAGCTTAGCATTATGGCAGGGGAAATACGAGCAGTACTTC,CASSLALWQGKYEQYF
TRBD2,.,TRBJ2-7,TRBV19,TGTGCCAGTAGTATAGCTAGTAGCGGGGGGAACTACGAGCAGTACTTC,CASSIASSGGNYEQYF
.,.,TRBJ2-7,TRBV29-1,TGCAGCGGTCAGGGCAATACCTACGAGCAGTACTTC,CSGQGNTYEQYF
.,few,TRBJ2-7,TRBV3-1/TRBV3-2,TGTGCCAGCAGCCCCTTAAGAGTGCAGAGGGAGCAGTACTTC,CASSPLRVQREQYF
.,.,TRBJ1-3,TRBV24-1,TGTGCCACCAAGCAACGGGGAGGTTCTGGAAACACCATATATTTT,CATKQRGGSGNTIYF
TRBD1,.,TRBJ2-7,TRBV5-4,TGTGCCAGCAGCCCCGGGACAGCTCCTTACGAGCAGTACTTC,CASSPGTAPYEQYF
.,.,TRBJ2-7,TRBV25-1,TGTGCCAGCAGTGAACCTCCACTGTACGAGCAGTACTTC,CASSEPPLYEQYF
.,once,TRBJ2-7,TRBV9,TGTGCCAGCAGCGTTGTGAGCGGGTACGAGCAGTACTTC,CASSVVSGYEQYF
.,.,TRBJ1-2,TRBV20-1,TGCAGTGCGGTCCGGAGGTCGGGCTACACCTTC,CSAVRRSGYTF
TRBD1,.,TRBJ1-2,TRBV2,TGTGCCAGCAGTCGACAGGGGGCCTCGGTCTATGGCTACACCTTC,CASSRQGASVYGYTF
.,.,TRBJ1-5,TRBV21-1,TGTGCCAGCAGCGCTCGGGCAGGGGATGGTCAGCCCCAGCATTTT,CASSARAGDGQPQHF
.,.,TRBJ1-1,TRBV4-3,TGCGCCAGCAGTTGGATCGGGGGAGATAACACTGAAGCTTTCTTT,CASSWIGGDNTEAFF
.,once,TRBJ2-7,TRBV27,TGTGCCAGCAGTAAGGGGGAGTCCTACGAGCAGTACTTC,CASSKGESYEQYF
TRBD2,.,TRBJ2-1,TRBV14,TGTGCCAGCAGCGTCGACGGGAGGGCTTCCAATGAGCAGTTCTTC,CASSVDGRASNEQFF
.,.,TRBJ1-4,TRBV20-1,TGCAGTGCTAGTCTCGGGGGGCCAGGAAAACTGTTTTTT,CSASLGGPGKLFF
.,.,TRBJ1-5,TRBV19,TGTGCCAGTAGAGGGGTAAATAGCAATCAGCCCCAGCATTTT,CASRGVNSNQPQHF
TRBD2,once,TRBJ2-7,TRBV10-3,TGTGCCATCAGTCCCGGACTAGCGGGAGTTCCCTACGAGCAGTACTTC,CAISPGLAGVPYEQYF
.,.,TRBJ1-1,TRBV9,TGTGCCAGCAGCGTAAAGGGAGGCACTGAAGCTTTCTTT,CASSVKGGTEAFF
.,.,TRBJ2-7,TRBV18,TGTGCCAGCTCACCAGACTGGTCGGGGGAGCAGTACTTC,CASSPDWSGEQYF
.,once,TRBJ2-6,TRBV30,TGTGCCTGGTCATGGGGGGTAGGTTCTGGGGCCAACGTCCTGACTTTC,CAWSWGVGSGANVLTF
TRBD1,.,TRBJ1-1,TRBV4-1,TGCGCCAGCAGCCAAGAGGGATTCAGGGGGCTGACTGAAGCTTTCTTT,CASSQEGFRGLTEAFF
.,.,TRBJ2-6,TRBV7-3,TGTGCCAGCAAATTTACTGGGGCCAACGTCCTGACTTTC,CASKFTGANVLTF
.,once,TRBJ2-7,TRBV6-1,TGTGCCAGCAGTGAAACGAGGTCGGGCGAGCAGTACTTC,CASSETRSGEQYF
TRBD1,.,TRBJ2-7,TRBV5-5,TGTGCCAGCAGCCCGACAGGGCCCTCCTACGAGCAGTACTTC,CASSPTGPSYEQYF
TRBD2,.,TRBJ2-7,TRBV5-6,TGTGCCAGCAGCGTAGCGGGAGTCTCCTACGAGCAGTACTTC,CASSVAGVSYEQYF
TRBD2,.,TRBJ2-3,TRBV28,TGTGCCAGCAGTTCCCCCCGGGAGGGCCTAGATACGCAGTATTTT,CASSSPREGLDTQYF
TRBD2,.,TRBJ2-3,TRBV11-2,TGTGCCAGCACCGGGCTAGCGGGAGGAATAGGTACGCAGTATTTT,CASTGLAGGIGTQYF
TRBD1,.,TRBJ1-5,TRBV5-8,TGTGCCAGCAGCTCGGGACAGGGAATCGATCAGCCCCAGCATTTT,CASSSGQGIDQPQHF
.,medium-sized,TRBJ1-2,TRBV2,TGTGCCAGCAGTGAATTTCGGACAGCCTCTAACTATGGCTACACCTTC,CASSEFRTASNYGYTF
.,.,TRBJ1-1,TRBV5-1,TGCGCCAGCAGCTTGGGGGCAGGGTCTCCCCGGTTGATGAACACTGAAGCTTTCTTT,CASSLGAGSPRLMNTEAFF
TRBD2,few,TRBJ2-7,TRBV27,TGTGCCAGCAGTCTTACGGGGGGGCTCACCTACGAGCAGTACTTC,CASSLTGGLTYEQYF
.,.,TRBJ2-7,TRBV6-5,TGTGCCAGCAGTTACCGAGACAATTATGACGAGCAGTACTTC,CASSYRDNYDEQYF
TRBD1,.,TRBJ2-3,TRBV28,TGTGCCAGCAGTCCATCGACAGGGGGGGTGGGTACGCAGTATTTT,CASSPSTGGVGTQYF
TRBD2,.,TRBJ2-7,TRBV28,TGTGCCAGCAGTTTAGGACTAGCGGTTTACGAGCAGTACTTC,CASSLGLAVYEQYF
.,.,TRBJ2-1,TRBV12-3/TRBV12-4,TGTGCCAGCAGCCCTGGACTCGAGGAGCAGTTCTTC,CASSPGLEEQFF
.,.,TRBJ2-7,TRBV4-2,TGTGCCAGCAGCCAGGATGGCCTCGACTATAGGCGCGACGAGCAGTACTTC,CASSQDGLDYRRDEQYF
TRBD1,.,TRBJ2-7,TRBV5-6,TGTGCCAGCAGCTGGGACAGGGATGCCTACGAGCAGTACTTC,CASSWDRDAYEQYF
TRBD1,.,TRBJ2-7,TRBV30,TGTGCCTGGAGTGTATTTTTCAGCCTTCCCCGGACAGGGACCTACGATTCCTACGAGCAGTACTTC,CAWSVFFSLPRTGTYDSYEQYF
.,few,TRBJ1-1,TRBV27,TGTGCCCACACAACCCACACTGAAGCTTTCTTT,CAHTTHTEAFF
.,.,TRBJ1-5,TRBV7-3,TGTGCCAGCAGCTTAACTGGAGGGCGTCAGCCCCAGCATTTT,CASSLTGGRQPQHF
.,.,TRBJ2-7,TRBV18,TGTGCCAGCTCACCCCTGGACACCTCCCTCGAGCAGTACTTC,CASSPLDTSLEQYF
TRBD2,few,TRBJ2-5,TRBV9,TGTGCCAGCAGCGTTGGGACTAGTGGGGAGACCCAGTACTTC,CASSVGTSGETQYF
.,.,TRBJ1-6,TRBV12-3/TRBV12-4,TGTGCCAGCAGCTCGCAGGGCTCACCCCTCCACTTT,CASSSQGSPLHF
TRBD1,.,TRBJ1-2,TRBV27,TGTGCCAGCAGTTCTCGGGACAGGGGCCTAGCTAACTATGGCTACACCTTC,CASSSRDRGLANYGYTF
TRBD1,few,TRBJ2-7,TRBV5-6,TGTGCCAGCAGCTTGGTGCGGACAGGAGTGAACGAGCAGTACTTC,CASSLVRTGVNEQYF
.,.,TRBJ2-7,TRBV28,TGTGCCAGCAGCCGACTATTCTACGAGCAGTACTTC,CASSRLFYEQYF
.,few,TRBJ1-1,TRBV19,TGTGCCAGTAGTCCCAGGGTCCCTGAAGCTTTCTTT,CASSPRVPEAFF
.,few,TRBJ1-5,TRBV6-6,TGTGCCAGCAGTTACTGGGGGCAGGCGGATCAGCCCCAGCATTTT,CASSYWGQADQPQHF
.,.,TRBJ1-4,TRBV2,TGTGCCAGCAGGGCCTTTCAGGGGATTTACGAAAAACTGTTTTTT,CASRAFQGIYEKLFF
TRBD2,.,TRBJ2-7,TRBV7-3,TGTGCCAGCAGCACTAGCGGGGGCCAAATCTACGAGCAGTACTTC,CASSTSGGQIYEQYF
.,.,TRBJ2-7,TRBV2,TGTGCCAGTCACAGGGACCGAGTCGGGGAGCAGTACTTC,CASHRDRVGEQYF
.,.,TRBJ2-5,TRBV5-1,TGCGCCAGCAGTCAGGGTCTGGAGACCCAGTACTTC,CASSQGLETQYF
TRBD2,.,TRBJ2-3,TRBV7-2,TGTGCCAGCAGCGGGAGGAGCGGGAGCGTCCATCCCTTAAGAGATACGCAGTATTTT,CASSGRSGSVHPLRDTQYF
TRBD1,few,TRBJ1-4,TRBV30,TGTGCCTGGAGACCACAGGGGGGACGGGGAAAACTGTTTTTT,CAWRPQGGRGKLFF
.,.,TRBJ1-1,TRBV27,TGTGCCAGCAGACGAACAGAGAACACTGAAGCTTTCTTT,CASRRTENTEAFF
.,.,TRBJ1-5,TRBV15,TGTGCCACCAGCAGAGATCTCGGGGTACAGCCCCAGCATTTT,CATSRDLGVQPQHF